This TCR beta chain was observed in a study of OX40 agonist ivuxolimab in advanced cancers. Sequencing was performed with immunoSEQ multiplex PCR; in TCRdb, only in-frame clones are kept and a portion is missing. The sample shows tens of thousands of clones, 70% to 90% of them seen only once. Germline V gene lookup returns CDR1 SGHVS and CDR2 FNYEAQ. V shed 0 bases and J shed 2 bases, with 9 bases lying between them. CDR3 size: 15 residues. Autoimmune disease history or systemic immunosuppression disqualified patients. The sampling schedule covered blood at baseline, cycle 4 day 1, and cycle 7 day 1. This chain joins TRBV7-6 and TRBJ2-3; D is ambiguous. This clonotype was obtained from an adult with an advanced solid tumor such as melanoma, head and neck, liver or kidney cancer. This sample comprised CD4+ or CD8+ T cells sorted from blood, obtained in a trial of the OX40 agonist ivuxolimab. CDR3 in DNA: TGTGCCAGCAGCTTAGCGACCCAGTACACAGATACGCAGTATTTT. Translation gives CASSLATQYTDTQYF.